Below, 13 T cell receptor beta chains from the same sample are listed, as sequenced in a study of cytomegalovirus exposure and HLA in healthy donors. A multiplex PCR was run with 60 Vbeta primers and 13 Jbeta primers. Assay used: immunoSEQ multiplex PCR; TCRdb lists only in-frame clones, some missing. Of 20,000 to 25,000 clones in the sample, about four fifths were seen once. Sequenced sample: PBMCs. The receptors were sampled from a male donor in good health and CMV-seronegative.

The rearrangement uses TRBV9 and TRBJ2-5; 9 nucleotides line up with TRBD1. The CDR3 has 15 residues. Germline V gives CDR1 SGDLS, CDR2 YYNGEE. Germline trimming cut 2 bases from V and 1 base from J; bases unmatched to any gene: 3. CDR3 sequence: CASSVMDRGQETQYF. DNA of the CDR3: TGTGCCAGCAGCGTGATGGACAGGGGCCAAGAGACCCAGTACTTC. The variable domain in full, completed from reference TRBV9 and TRBJ2-5, reads DSGVTQTPKHLITATGQRVTLRCSPRSGDLSVYWYQQSLDQGLQFLIQYYNGEERAKGNILERFSAQQFPDLHSELNLSSLELGDSALYFCASSVMDRGQETQYFGPGTRLLVL.

This chain links TRBV2 with TRBJ1-5, with 10 bases identical to TRBD1. Germline loops: CDR1 SNHLY, CDR2 FYNNEI. This CDR3 is built from 18 residues. V shed 6 bases, J shed 0 bases, and the junction held 11 bases outside the gene matches. As DNA, the CDR3 is TGTGCCAGCAGGACGGACAGGGGGGCCCTGTATAGCAATCAGCCCCAGCATTTT. The encoded protein is CASRTDRGALYSNQPQHF.

In its sample, this clone was seen a few times. V gene TRBV13 combines with J gene TRBJ1-4; 12 nucleotides match TRBD1. CDR1 and CDR2 (germline): PRHDT, FYEKMQ (reference sequence). This CDR3 has 17 residues. With V trimmed by 2 bases and J by 7 bases, 8 bases remained unmatched. CDR3 sequence reads: CASSLKGQGAVGEKLFF. The CDR3 DNA is TGTGCCAGCAGCTTAAAGGGACAGGGGGCTGTGGGTGAAAAACTGTTTTTT.

This chain joins TRBV6-1 and TRBJ2-7; 9 nucleotides match TRBD1. The CDR3 sequence is 16 residues long. Per the germline V gene, CDR1 is MNHNS and CDR2 is SASEGT. Unmatched junction bases numbered 11, after V lost 3 bases and J lost 5 bases. CDR3 nucleotide sequence: TGTGCCAGCAGTGACCTGTCCGGGACAGGGCGACACGAGCAGTACTTC. It is translated as CASSDLSGTGRHEQYF.

The chain recombines TRBV27 with TRBJ2-1; 9 bases are a match to TRBD1. Germline V CDR1 and CDR2: MNHEY, SMNVEV (reference sequence). Trimming cost V 6 bases and J 2 bases; bases outside gene matches: 8. There are 16 residues in the CDR3. Here the CDR3 reads CASSPGQGGTYNEQFF. DNA of the CDR3: TGTGCCAGCAGCCCGGGACAGGGAGGGACCTACAATGAGCAGTTCTTC.

This clone has just one count. The rearrangement links TRBV4-3 to TRBJ1-1; possible D gene TRBD1, 5 bases. The V gene's germline CDR1 is LGHNA and CDR2 YSLEER. Trimming stripped 6 bases from V and 0 bases from J, with 20 bases between. The CDR3 consists of 17 residues. CDR3 bases: TGCGCCAGCAGACCTTCGTTGGGGGGGGGTATGAACACTGAAGCTTTCTTT. This gives the protein CASRPSLGGGMNTEAFF.

The chain combines TRBV30 with TRBJ2-7, with unresolved D. Trimming removed 1 base from V and 1 base from J, with 11 bases in between. The CDR3 has 14 amino acids. CDR1 is GTSNPN and CDR2 is SVGIG in the germline V gene (reference sequence). The CDR3 loop reads CAWSAQETSYEQYF. In nucleotides, the CDR3 is TGTGCCTGGAGTGCCCAGGAAACTTCCTACGAGCAGTACTTC.

The chain carries TRBV4-3 and TRBJ2-7; 8 bases are a match to TRBD1. CDR1 LGHNA and CDR2 YSLEER come from the germline V gene. This CDR3 has 18 residues. Losses at the gene ends were 0 bases for V and 0 bases for J; bases not matched to a gene: 10. CDR3 residues: CASSQDHLTGVSSYEQYF. In nucleotides, the CDR3 is TGCGCCAGCAGCCAAGACCACTTGACAGGGGTGAGCTCCTACGAGCAGTACTTC.

V usage is TRBV25-1 and J usage is TRBJ2-7, with 9 bases matching TRBD1. In germline, CDR1 is MGHDK, CDR2 SYGVNS. J lost 2 bases, V lost 2 bases, and 7 bases had no gene match. The CDR3 length is 16 residues. The DNA of the CDR3 is TGTGCCAGCAGTGAACCCCAGGGACAGGGTGCCTACGAGCAGTACTTC. Residues: CASSEPQGQGAYEQYF.

This rearrangement joins TRBV7-2 to TRBJ1-5; tentative D call: TRBD1 (5 bases). This CDR3 has 14 amino acids. Germline V gene sequence: CDR1 SGHTA, CDR2 FQGNSA. The V gene lost 1 base and the J gene lost 6 bases, with 10 bases spanning the gap. The DNA of the CDR3 is TGTGCCAGCAGCTTAGAGGGGTCGGGTCAGCCCCAGCATTTT. Translating gives CASSLEGSGQPQHF. Full variable domain (rest looked up from reference TRBV7-2 and TRBJ1-5): GAGVSQSPSNKVTEKGKDVELRCDPISGHTALYWYRQSLGQGLEFLIYFQGNSAPDKSGLPSDRFSAERTGGSVSTLTIQRTQQEDSAVYLCASSLEGSGQPQHFGDGTRLSIL.

This clone was observed a handful of times. V is TRBV7-3 and J is TRBJ2-2; TRBD1 aligns across 11 bases. In germline, CDR1 is SGHTA, CDR2 FQGTGA. V gave up 6 bases and J gave up 7 bases; unmatched junction bases: 7. The CDR3 is made up of 15 amino acids. CDR3 sequence reads: CASSPGQGVVGELFF. The CDR3 nucleotides read TGTGCCAGCAGTCCGGGACAGGGGGTCGTCGGGGAGCTGTTTTTT. The entire variable domain, with the rest obtained from reference TRBV7-3 and TRBJ2-2, is as follows: GAGVSQTPSNKVTEKGKYVELRCDPISGHTALYWYRQSLGQGPEFLIYFQGTGAADDSGLPNDRFFAVRPEGSVSTLKIQRTERGDSAVYLCASSPGQGVVGELFFGEGSRLTVL.

The chain uses TRBV5-4 and TRBJ2-1; the match to TRBD2 covers 13 bases. Germline CDR1 SGHNT, CDR2 YYREEE (reference sequence). The CDR3 totals 17 residues. V gave up 0 bases and J gave up 7 bases; unmatched junction bases: 7. The CDR3 is CASSLGLAGGLGNEQFF. The CDR3 DNA is TGTGCCAGCAGCTTGGGACTAGCGGGAGGTTTAGGGAATGAGCAGTTCTTC.

The chain employs TRBV5-1 and TRBJ2-2, with 7 bases fitting TRBD2. J gave up 8 bases and V 3 bases, and 4 bases lay outside the gene matches. The CDR3 has 13 amino acids. CDR1 SGHRS and CDR2 YFSETQ come from the germline V gene. The DNA of the CDR3 is TGCGCCAGCAGCTCCGGGGGGTATGGGGAGCTGTTTTTT. Protein sequence: CASSSGGYGELFF.